Listed here are 15 T cell receptor beta chains from one sample, sequenced in a study of human T cells and chemical hapten exposure. Time point described: patch test 2, 6 weeks after DPC sensitization. Treatment specified: therapeutic diphenylcyclopropenone sensitization with weekly scalp DPC. From the RACE reads, TCRdb called clonotypes with MiXCR, one entry per CDR3 protein. The table includes about 82,000 distinct CDR3 sequences, about 10% detected once. Source: whole blood, taken in connection with sensitization to the hapten diphenylcyclopropenone (DPC). These receptors were obtained from a woman aged 50 to 65 with alopecia areata. Some clones in this sample may be carry-over from other donors' samples.

The V call is TRBV29-1, the J call TRBJ1-2; D is unclear. Looked up from germline, CDR1 is SQVTM and CDR2 is ANQGSEA. The CDR3 runs 12 residues. Trimming shortened V by 7 bases and J by 9 bases, and 18 bases separated the two germline ends. Written as DNA, the CDR3 is TGCAGCGCGTCACGGGCGTCCGGGCGCTACACCTTC. As protein: CSASRASGRYTF.

In its sample, this clonotype was seen many times. The chain links TRBV6-1 to TRBJ2-4; D uncertain. This CDR3 has 20 residues. Germline V gene data show CDR1 as MNHNS and CDR2 as SASEGT. V was shortened by 2 bases and J by 0 bases, with 23 bases between the two germline ends. CDR3 region: CASSEYGGRGTPIAKNIQYF. CDR3 in DNA: TGTGCCAGCAGTGAATACGGTGGCAGAGGTACTCCGATAGCCAAAAACATTCAGTACTTC.

This clonotype occurred a few times. The V and J genes are TRBV10-3 and TRBJ2-1, with 12 bases identical to TRBD2. V lost 0 bases, J lost 7 bases, and 4 bases stayed unmatched. CDR3 size: 16 residues. Germline V lookup: CDR1 ENHRY, CDR2 SYGVKD. CDR3 sequence (DNA): TGTGCCATCAGTGAGTCGCCTAGCGGGAGGGATAATGAGCAGTTCTTC. As protein: CAISESPSGRDNEQFF.

This clonotype was detected a few times. The J gene is TRBJ1-1, the V gene TRBV23-1, with D perhaps TRBD1 (6 bases). TRBV23-1 is given ORF status, its function remaining uncertain. CDR3 length equals 17 residues. V shed 6 bases and J shed 0 bases, with 20 bases lying between them. The CDR3 here is CASRVNGTTYMNTEAFF. The CDR3 DNA sequence: TGCGCCAGCAGAGTTAACGGGACAACCTACATGAACACTGAAGCTTTCTTT.

The chain employs TRBV27 and TRBJ2-3, with TRBD2 identical over 8 bases. Germline CDR1 is MNHEY and CDR2 is SMNVEV (reference sequence). This CDR3 has 13 residues. With 10 bases clipped from V and 5 bases from J, the junction kept 8 bases outside the gene matches. The DNA of the CDR3 is TGTGCCATCATCGTCGGGGGGGGAGATACGCAGTATTTT. This encodes CAIIVGGGDTQYF.

This clonotype showed up many times. The genes are TRBV20-1 and TRBJ1-1; D remains ambiguous. The CDR3 is made up of 14 amino acids. The V gene's germline CDR1 is DFQATT and CDR2 SNEGSKA (reference sequence). V was cut by 2 bases and J by 0 bases, with 10 bases left in between. CDR3 coding DNA: TGCAGTGCTAGATACTCGACGGTGAACACTGAAGCTTTCTTT. Its translation is CSARYSTVNTEAFF.

The chain is built from TRBV9 and TRBJ2-6; D is undetermined. From germline, CDR1 is SGDLS and CDR2 YYNGEE. CDR3 length: 13 residues. V dropped 7 bases and J dropped 2 bases, with 7 bases sitting between them. The CDR3 DNA is TGTGCCAGCGGTTACCCTGGGGCCAACGTCCTGACTTTC. Protein: CASGYPGANVLTF.

This clonotype appeared a single time. The chain carries TRBV20-1 and TRBJ2-1; TRBD2 matches at 10 bases. This CDR3 is 17 amino acids long. The V gene's germline CDR1 is DFQATT and CDR2 SNEGSKA (reference sequence). CDR3 sequence reads: CRASPPGLSSGSYEQFF. The DNA for the CDR3 is TGCAGGGCCAGCCCTCCGGGTTTGTCTAGCGGGAGTTATGAGCAGTTCTTC.

This clonotype was found many times. The CDR3 DNA is TGTGCCAGCTCACTAGCACGTACTGAAGCTTTCTTT. Protein: CASSLARTEAFF. The rearrangement links TRBV18 to TRBJ1-1; D uncertain. The length of the CDR3 is 12 residues. In germline, CDR1 is KGHSH, CDR2 LQKENI. V was clipped by 4 bases and J by 5 bases, with 8 bases between them.

This clonotype was picked up many times. The chain carries TRBV11-3 and TRBJ1-4, with TRBD1 matching 10 bases. This CDR3 contains 14 residues. V dropped 4 bases and J dropped 7; count of bases not matched to a gene: 3. Germline lookup yields CDR1 SGHNT and CDR2 YENEEA. CDR3 nucleotide sequence: TGTGCCAGCAGCTGGACAGGGGGTTCTGAAAAACTGTTTTTT. It encodes CASSWTGGSEKLFF.

This clonotype was recorded at least ten times. V and J are TRBV20-1 and TRBJ1-6; D is perhaps TRBD1 (6 bases). V was shortened by 4 bases and J by 5 bases, with 24 bases between the two germline ends. The CDR3 consists of 18 residues. Germline CDR1 DFQATT, CDR2 SNEGSKA (reference sequence). The CDR3 DNA is TGCAGTGCTAAAGCCGACAGGAGCTCCGAACTGAATAATTCACCCCTCCACTTT. Protein sequence: CSAKADRSSELNNSPLHF.

This clonotype was observed a single time. The chain uses TRBV20-1 and TRBJ2-1; 11 nucleotides line up with TRBD2. The V and J ends lost 3 bases and 0 bases, in that order; junction bases with no gene match: 4. Germline V gene data show CDR1 as DFQATT and CDR2 as SNEGSKA (reference sequence). This CDR3 spans 16 amino acids. The CDR3 reads CSASIAGGSSYNEQFF. The DNA of the CDR3 is TGCAGTGCTAGTATAGCGGGAGGGAGCTCCTACAATGAGCAGTTCTTC.

This clonotype showed up many times. The gene calls are TRBV11-2 and TRBJ2-5; D not resolved. Germline V gene lookup returns CDR1 SGHAT and CDR2 FQNNGV. CDR3 length: 15 amino acids. Trimming left V 0 bases short and J 1 base short, with 9 bases between. CDR3 nucleotides: TGTGCCAGCAGCTTAGATATTATCTCCCAAGAGACCCAGTACTTC. Protein sequence: CASSLDIISQETQYF.

The V and J genes are TRBV2 and TRBJ2-2; D is possibly TRBD1 (6 bases). The CDR3 covers 15 residues. Per the germline V gene, CDR1 is SNHLY and CDR2 is FYNNEI. V shed 10 bases and J shed 7 bases, with 22 bases lying between them. CDR3 DNA: TGTGCCACTACTGCACAGGGTACTCGGGGCGGGGAGCTGTTTTTT. Its protein is CATTAQGTRGGELFF.

The chain joins TRBV28 to TRBJ1-1; D call uncertain. Between the trimmed V and J ends, which lost 10 bases and 5 bases, there was a span of 11 bases. CDR3 length equals 11 residues. Germline lookup yields CDR1 MDHEN and CDR2 SYDVKM. DNA for the CDR3: TGTGCCATCTCCGGTTGGACTGAAGCTTTCTTT. Translating it yields CAISGWTEAFF.